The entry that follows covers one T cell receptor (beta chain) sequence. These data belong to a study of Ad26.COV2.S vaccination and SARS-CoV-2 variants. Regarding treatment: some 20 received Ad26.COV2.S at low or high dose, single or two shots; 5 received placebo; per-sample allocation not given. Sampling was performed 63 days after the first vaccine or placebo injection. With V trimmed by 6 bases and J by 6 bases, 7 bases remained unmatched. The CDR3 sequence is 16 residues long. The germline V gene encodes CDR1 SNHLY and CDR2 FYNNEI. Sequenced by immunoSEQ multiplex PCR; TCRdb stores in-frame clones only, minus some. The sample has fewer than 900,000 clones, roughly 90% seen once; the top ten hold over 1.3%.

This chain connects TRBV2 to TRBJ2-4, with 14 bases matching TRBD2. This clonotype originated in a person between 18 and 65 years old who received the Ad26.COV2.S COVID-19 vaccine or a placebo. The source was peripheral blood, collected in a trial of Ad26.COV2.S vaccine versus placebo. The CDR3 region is CASRAPTSGRVNIQYF. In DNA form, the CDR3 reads TGTGCCAGCAGGGCCCCGACTAGCGGGAGGGTAAACATTCAGTACTTC. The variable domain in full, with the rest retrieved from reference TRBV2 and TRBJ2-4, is EPEVTQTPSHQVTQMGQEVILRCVPISNHLYFYWYRQILGQKVEFLVSFYNNEISEKSEIFDDQFSVERPDGSNFTLKIRSTKLEDSAMYFCASRAPTSGRVNIQYFGAGTRLSVL.